The source of this TCR beta chain is a study of shared clonotypes between healthy human individuals. In the case of this clone: Antigen unknown.

The germline gives CDR1 SNHLY, CDR2 FYNNEI. The CDR3 has 15 amino acids. V trimming: 6 bases; J trimming: 1 base; junction bases outside the gene matches: 6. Points from the study as a whole: Sequencing depth was a factor that was expected to affect clonotype sharing among donors. As a rule, naive subsets had a larger estimated richness than memory subsets.

The protocol was immunoSEQ multiplex PCR, while the TCRdb copy is restricted to in-frame clones and leaves out a portion. The profile covers millions of clones, with approximately 90% appearing a single time and under 0.15% taken by the ten largest. The source of this sequence is a man younger than 30 in good health. Material: naive CD4+ T cells sorted from blood. The subset was: CD45RA+ positively selected. V gene TRBV2 combines with J gene TRBJ1-1, with 9 bases lining up with TRBD1. In nucleotides, the CDR3 is TGTGCCAGCAGACAACAGGGGGCTGGGAACACTGAAGCTTTCTTT. It translates to CASRQQGAGNTEAFF. Looking up the rest from reference TRBV2 and TRBJ1-1 gives the full variable domain: EPEVTQTPSHQVTQMGQEVILRCVPISNHLYFYWYRQILGQKVEFLVSFYNNEISEKSEIFDDQFSVERPDGSNFTLKIRSTKLEDSAMYFCASRQQGAGNTEAFFGQGTRLTVV.